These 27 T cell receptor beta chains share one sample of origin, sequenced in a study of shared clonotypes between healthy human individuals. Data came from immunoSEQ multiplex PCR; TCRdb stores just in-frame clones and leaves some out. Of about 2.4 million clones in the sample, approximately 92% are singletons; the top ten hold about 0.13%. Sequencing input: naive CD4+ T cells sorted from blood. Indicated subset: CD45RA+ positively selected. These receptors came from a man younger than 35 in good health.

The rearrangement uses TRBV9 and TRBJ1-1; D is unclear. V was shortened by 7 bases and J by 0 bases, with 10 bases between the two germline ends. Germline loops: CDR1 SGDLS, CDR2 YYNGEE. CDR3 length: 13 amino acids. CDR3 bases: TGTGCCAGCGGGGTGGACCTGAACACTGAAGCTTTCTTT. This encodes CASGVDLNTEAFF.

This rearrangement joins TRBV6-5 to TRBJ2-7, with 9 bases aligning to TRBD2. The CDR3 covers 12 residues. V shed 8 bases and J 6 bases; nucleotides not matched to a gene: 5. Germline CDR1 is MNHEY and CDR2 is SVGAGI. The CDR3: CASEGLAGEQYF. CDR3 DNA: TGTGCCAGCGAGGGACTAGCTGGCGAGCAGTACTTC.

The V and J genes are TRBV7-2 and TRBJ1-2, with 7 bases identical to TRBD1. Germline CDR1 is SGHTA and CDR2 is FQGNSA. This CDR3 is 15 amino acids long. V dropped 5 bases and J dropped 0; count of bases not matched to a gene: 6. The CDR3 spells CASSPGGRANYGYTF. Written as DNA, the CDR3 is TGTGCCAGCAGCCCAGGGGGTAGGGCTAACTATGGCTACACCTTC.

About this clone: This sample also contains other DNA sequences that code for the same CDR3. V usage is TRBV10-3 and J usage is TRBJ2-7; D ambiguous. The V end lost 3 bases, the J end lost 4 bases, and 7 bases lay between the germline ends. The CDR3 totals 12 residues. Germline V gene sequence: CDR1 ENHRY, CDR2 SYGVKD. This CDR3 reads CAISEGFYEQYF. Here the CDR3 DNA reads TGTGCCATCAGTGAAGGCTTTTACGAGCAGTACTTC.

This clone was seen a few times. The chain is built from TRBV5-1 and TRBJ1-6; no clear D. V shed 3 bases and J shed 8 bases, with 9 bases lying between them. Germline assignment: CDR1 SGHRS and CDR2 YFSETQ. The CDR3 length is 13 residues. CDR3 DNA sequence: TGCGCCAGCAGCTCGTTGACGGATTCACCCCTCCACTTT. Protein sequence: CASSSLTDSPLHF.

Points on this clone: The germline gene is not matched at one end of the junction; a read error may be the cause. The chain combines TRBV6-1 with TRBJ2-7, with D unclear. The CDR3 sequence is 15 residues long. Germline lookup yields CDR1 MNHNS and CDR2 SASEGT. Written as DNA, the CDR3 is TGTGCCAGCAATGAAAGACTTGGATCTATGTACGAGCAGTACTTC. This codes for CASNERLGSMYEQYF.

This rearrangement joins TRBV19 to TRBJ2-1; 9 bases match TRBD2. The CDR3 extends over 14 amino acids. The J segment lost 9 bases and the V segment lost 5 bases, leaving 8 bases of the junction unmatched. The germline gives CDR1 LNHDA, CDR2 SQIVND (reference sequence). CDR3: CASSGGRAVVEQFF. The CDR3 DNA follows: TGTGCCAGTAGTGGCGGGAGGGCCGTAGTTGAGCAGTTCTTC.

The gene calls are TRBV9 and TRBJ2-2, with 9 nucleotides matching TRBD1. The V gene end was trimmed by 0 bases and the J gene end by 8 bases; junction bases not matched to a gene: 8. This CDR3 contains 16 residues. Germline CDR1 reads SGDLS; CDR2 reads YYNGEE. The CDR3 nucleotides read TGTGCCAGCAGCGTAGGATTAGGGACAGGGTTTGGGGAGCTGTTTTTT. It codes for CASSVGLGTGFGELFF.

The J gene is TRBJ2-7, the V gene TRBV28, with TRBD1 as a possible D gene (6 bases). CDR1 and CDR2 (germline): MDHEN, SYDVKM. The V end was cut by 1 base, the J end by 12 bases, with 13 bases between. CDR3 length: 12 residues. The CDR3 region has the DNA TGTGCCAGCAGTTTATCGACAGGTATTACGTACTTC. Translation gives CASSLSTGITYF.

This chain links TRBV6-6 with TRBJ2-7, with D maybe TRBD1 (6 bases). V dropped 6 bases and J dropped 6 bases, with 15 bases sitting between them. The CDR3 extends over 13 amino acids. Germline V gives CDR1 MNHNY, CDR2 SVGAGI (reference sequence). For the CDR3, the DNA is TGTGCCAGCAGCGATACAGGGTTTCGCGAGCAGTACTTC. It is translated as CASSDTGFREQYF.

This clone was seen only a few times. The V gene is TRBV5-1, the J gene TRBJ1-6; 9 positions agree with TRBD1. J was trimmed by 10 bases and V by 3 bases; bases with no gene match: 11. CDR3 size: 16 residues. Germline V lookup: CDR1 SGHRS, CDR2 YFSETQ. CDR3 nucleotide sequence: TGCGCCAGCAGCTCCCTTAGGACAGGGGAAGGGTCACCCCTCCACTTT. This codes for CASSSLRTGEGSPLHF.

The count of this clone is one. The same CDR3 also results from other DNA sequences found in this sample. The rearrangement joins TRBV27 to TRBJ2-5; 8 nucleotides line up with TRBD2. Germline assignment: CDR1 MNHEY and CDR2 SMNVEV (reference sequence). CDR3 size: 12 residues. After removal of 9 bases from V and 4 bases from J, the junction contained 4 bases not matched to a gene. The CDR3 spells CASRAGVETQYF. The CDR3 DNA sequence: TGTGCCAGTCGAGCGGGGGTAGAGACCCAGTACTTC.

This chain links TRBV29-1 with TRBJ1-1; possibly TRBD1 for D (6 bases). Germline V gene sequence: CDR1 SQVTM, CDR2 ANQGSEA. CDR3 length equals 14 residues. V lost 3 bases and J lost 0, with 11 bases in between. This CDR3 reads CSVDSGHLNTEAFF. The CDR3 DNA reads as TGCAGCGTTGATTCGGGACACCTGAACACTGAAGCTTTCTTT.

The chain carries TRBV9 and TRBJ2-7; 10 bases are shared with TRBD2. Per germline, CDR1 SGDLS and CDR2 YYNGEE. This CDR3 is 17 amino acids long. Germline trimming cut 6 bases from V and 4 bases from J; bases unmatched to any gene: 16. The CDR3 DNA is TGTGCCAGCACCCCAACGTCGAGAGCGGGAGGGCTATACGAGCAGTACTTC. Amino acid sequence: CASTPTSRAGGLYEQYF.

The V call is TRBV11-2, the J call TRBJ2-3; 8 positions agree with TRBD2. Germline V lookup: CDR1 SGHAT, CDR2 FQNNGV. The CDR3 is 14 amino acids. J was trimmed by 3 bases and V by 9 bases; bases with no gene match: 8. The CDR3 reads CASVWRGETDTQYF. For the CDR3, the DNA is TGTGCCAGTGTGTGGCGGGGGGAAACAGATACGCAGTATTTT.

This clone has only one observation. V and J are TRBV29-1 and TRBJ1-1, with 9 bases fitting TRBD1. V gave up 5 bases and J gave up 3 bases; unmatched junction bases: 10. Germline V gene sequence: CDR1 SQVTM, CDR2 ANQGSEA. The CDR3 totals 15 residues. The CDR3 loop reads CSVQLTGGAYTEAFF. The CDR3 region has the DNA TGCAGCGTTCAGCTAACAGGGGGCGCGTACACTGAAGCTTTCTTT.

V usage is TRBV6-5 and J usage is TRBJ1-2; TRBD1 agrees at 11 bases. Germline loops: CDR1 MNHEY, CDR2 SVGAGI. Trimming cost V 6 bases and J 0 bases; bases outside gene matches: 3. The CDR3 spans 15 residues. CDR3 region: CASSGTGGANYGYTF. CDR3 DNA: TGTGCCAGCAGCGGGACAGGGGGTGCTAACTATGGCTACACCTTC.

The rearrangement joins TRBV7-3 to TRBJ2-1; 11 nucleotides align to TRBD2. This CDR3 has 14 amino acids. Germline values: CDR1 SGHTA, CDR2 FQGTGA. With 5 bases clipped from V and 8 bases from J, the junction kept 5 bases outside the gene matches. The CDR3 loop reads CASSPGLAGHEQFF. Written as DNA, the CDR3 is TGTGCCAGCAGCCCTGGACTAGCGGGCCATGAGCAGTTCTTC.

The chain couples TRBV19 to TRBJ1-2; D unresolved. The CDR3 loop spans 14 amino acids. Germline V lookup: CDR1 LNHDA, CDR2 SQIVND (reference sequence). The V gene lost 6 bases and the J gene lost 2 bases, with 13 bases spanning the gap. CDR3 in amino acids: CASSRDPVNYGYTF. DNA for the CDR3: TGTGCCAGTAGCCGAGACCCGGTCAACTATGGCTACACCTTC. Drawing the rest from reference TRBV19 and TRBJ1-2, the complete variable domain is DGGITQSPKYLFRKEGQNVTLSCEQNLNHDAMYWYRQDPGQGLRLIYYSQIVNDFQKGDIAEGYSVSREKKESFPLTVTSAQKNPTAFYLCASSRDPVNYGYTFGSGTRLTVV.

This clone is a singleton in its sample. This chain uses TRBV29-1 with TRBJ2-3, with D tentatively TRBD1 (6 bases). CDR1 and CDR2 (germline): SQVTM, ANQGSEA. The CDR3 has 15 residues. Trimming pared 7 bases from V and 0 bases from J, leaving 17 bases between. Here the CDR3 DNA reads TGCAGCGATGGCCCCCAGGGACAAAGCACAGATACGCAGTATTTT. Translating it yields CSDGPQGQSTDTQYF.

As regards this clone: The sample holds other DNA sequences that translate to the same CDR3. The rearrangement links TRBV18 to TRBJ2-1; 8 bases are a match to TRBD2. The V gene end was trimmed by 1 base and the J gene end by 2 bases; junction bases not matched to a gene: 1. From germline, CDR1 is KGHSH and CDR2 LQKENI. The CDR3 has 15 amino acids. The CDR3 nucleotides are TGTGCCAGCTCACCACTAGCGGGAACCTACAATGAGCAGTTCTTC. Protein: CASSPLAGTYNEQFF.

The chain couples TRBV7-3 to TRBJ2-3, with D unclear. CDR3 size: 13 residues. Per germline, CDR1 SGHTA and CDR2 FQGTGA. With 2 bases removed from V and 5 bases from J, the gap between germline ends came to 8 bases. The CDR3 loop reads CASSLLHGDTQYF. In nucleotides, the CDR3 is TGTGCCAGCAGCTTATTACACGGAGATACGCAGTATTTT.

In DNA, the CDR3 is TGTGCCAGCAAACGACTAGCGGGAGGTTCTGAGACCCAGTACTTC. It codes for CASKRLAGGSETQYF. The genes are TRBV2 and TRBJ2-5; 13 bases match TRBD2. This CDR3 has 15 amino acids. V gave up 7 bases and J gave up 5 bases; unmatched junction bases: 7. CDR1 and CDR2 from the germline V gene are SNHLY and FYNNEI.

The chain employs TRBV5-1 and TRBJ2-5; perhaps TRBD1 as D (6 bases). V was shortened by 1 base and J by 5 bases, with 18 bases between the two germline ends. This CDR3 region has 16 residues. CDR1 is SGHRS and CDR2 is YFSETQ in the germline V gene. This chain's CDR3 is CASSLPQVQGRETQYF. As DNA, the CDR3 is TGCGCCAGCAGCTTGCCCCAGGTGCAGGGGCGCGAGACCCAGTACTTC.

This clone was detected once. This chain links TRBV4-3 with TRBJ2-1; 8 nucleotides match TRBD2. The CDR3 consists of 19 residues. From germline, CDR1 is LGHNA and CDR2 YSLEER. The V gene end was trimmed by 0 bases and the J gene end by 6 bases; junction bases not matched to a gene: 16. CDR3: CASSQDDFGLAGGANEQFF. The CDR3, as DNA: TGCGCCAGCAGCCAAGACGACTTTGGGCTAGCGGGCGGCGCCAATGAGCAGTTCTTC.

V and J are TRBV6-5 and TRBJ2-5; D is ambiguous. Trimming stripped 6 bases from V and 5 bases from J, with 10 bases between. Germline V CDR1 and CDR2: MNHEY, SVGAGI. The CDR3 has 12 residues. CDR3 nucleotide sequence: TGTGCCAGCAGGCGAGGTGTTGAGACCCAGTACTTC. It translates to CASRRGVETQYF.

The CDR3 nucleotides read TGTGCCAGCAGTGGACCGACAGGGTTGGAGACCCAGTACTTC. This translates into CASSGPTGLETQYF. The gene calls are TRBV6-1 and TRBJ2-5; 7 nucleotides align to TRBD1. The ends lost 4 bases at V and 5 bases at J; junction bases unmatched: 7. The CDR3 covers 14 residues. CDR1 is MNHNS and CDR2 is SASEGT in the germline V gene.